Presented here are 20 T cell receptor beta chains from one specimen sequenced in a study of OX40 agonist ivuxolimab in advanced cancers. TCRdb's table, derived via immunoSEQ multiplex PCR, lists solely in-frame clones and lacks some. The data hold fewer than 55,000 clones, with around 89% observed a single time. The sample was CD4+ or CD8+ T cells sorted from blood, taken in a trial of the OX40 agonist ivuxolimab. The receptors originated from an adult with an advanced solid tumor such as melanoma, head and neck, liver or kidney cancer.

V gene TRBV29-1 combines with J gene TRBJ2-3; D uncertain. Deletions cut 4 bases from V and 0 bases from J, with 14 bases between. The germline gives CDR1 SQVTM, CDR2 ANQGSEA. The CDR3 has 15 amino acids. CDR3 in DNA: TGCAGCGTTGTGTGGACGGATCGGAGCACAGATACGCAGTATTTT. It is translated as CSVVWTDRSTDTQYF.

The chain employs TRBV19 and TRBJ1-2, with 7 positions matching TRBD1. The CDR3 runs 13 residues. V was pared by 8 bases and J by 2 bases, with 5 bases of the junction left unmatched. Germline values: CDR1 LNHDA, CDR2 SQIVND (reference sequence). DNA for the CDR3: TGTGCCAGTCACGGACAGGCAAACTATGGCTACACCTTC. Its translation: CASHGQANYGYTF.

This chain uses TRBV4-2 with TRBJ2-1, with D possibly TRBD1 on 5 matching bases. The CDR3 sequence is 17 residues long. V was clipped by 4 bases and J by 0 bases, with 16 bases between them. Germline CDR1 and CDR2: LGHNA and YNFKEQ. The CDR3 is CASSPQTTVSSYNEQFF. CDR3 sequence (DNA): TGTGCCAGCAGCCCTCAGACGACAGTGAGCTCCTACAATGAGCAGTTCTTC.

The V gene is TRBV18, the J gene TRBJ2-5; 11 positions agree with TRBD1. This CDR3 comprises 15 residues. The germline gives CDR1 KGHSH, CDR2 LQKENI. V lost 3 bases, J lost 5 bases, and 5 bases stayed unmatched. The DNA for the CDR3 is TGTGCCAGCTCACCCCGGACAGGGGGCGGGGAGACCCAGTACTTC. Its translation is CASSPRTGGGETQYF.

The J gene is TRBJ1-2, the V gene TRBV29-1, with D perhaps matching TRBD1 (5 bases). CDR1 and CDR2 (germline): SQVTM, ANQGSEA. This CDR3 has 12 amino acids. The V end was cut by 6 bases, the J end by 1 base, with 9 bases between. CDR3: CSVTTVNYGYTF. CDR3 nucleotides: TGCAGCGTCACGACAGTTAACTATGGCTACACCTTC. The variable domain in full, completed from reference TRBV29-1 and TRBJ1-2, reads SAVISQKPSRDICQRGTSLTIQCQVDSQVTMMFWYRQQPGQSLTLIATANQGSEATYESGFVIDKFPISRPNLTFSTLTVSNMSPEDSSIYLCSVTTVNYGYTFGSGTRLTVV.

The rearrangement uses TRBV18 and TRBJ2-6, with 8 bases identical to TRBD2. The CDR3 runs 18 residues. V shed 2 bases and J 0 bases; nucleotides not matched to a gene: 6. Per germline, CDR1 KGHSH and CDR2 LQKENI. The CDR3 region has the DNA TGTGCCAGCTCACCATTCTCGGGGGGGATCTCTGGGGCCAACGTCCTGACTTTC. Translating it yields CASSPFSGGISGANVLTF. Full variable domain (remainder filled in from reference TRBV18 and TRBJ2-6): NAGVMQNPRHLVRRRGQEARLRCSPMKGHSHVYWYRQLPEEGLKFMVYLQKENIIDESGMPKERFSAEFPKEGPSILRIQQVVRGDSAAYFCASSPFSGGISGANVLTFGAGSRLTVL.

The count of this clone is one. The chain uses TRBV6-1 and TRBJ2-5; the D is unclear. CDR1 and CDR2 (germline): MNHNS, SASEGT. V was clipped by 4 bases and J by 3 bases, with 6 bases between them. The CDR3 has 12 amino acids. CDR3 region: CASSALKETQYF. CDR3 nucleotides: TGTGCCAGCAGTGCCCTCAAAGAGACCCAGTACTTC.

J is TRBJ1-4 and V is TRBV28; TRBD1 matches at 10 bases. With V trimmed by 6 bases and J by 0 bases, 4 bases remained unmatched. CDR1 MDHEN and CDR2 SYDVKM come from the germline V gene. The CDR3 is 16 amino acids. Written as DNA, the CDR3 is TGTGCCAGCAGCTCAGGACAGGGGGCAACTAATGAAAAACTGTTTTTT. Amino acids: CASSSGQGATNEKLFF.

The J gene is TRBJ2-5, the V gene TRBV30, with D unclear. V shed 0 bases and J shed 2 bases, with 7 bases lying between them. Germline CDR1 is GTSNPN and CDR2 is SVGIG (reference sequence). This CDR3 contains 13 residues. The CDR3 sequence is CAWSVSLQETQYF. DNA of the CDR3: TGTGCCTGGAGTGTCTCCCTTCAAGAGACCCAGTACTTC.

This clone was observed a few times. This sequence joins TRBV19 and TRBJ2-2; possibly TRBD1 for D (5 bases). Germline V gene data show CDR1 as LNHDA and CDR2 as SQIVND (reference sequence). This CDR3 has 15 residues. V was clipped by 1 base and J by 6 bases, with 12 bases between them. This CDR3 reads CASSIGTTSAGELFF. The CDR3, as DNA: TGTGCCAGTAGTATAGGGACAACGAGCGCCGGGGAGCTGTTTTTT.

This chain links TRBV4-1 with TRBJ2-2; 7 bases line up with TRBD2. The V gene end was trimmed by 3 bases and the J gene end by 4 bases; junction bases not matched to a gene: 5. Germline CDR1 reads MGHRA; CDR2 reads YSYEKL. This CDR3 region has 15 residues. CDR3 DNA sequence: TGCGCCAGCAGCCAGGGCAGGGAGGGCACCGGGGAGCTGTTTTTT. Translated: CASSQGREGTGELFF.

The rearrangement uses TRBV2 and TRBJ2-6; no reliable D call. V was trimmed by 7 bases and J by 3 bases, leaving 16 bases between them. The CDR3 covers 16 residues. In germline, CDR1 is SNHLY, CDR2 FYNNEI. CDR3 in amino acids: CASNEDLGVGANVLTF. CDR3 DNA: TGTGCCAGCAACGAGGACCTTGGGGTTGGGGCCAACGTCCTGACTTTC.

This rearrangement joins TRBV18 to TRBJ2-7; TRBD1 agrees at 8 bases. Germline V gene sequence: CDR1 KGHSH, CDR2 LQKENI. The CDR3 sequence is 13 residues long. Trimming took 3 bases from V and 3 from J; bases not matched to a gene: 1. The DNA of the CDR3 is TGTGCCAGCTCACCTACAGGGGGCTACGAGCAGTACTTC. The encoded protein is CASSPTGGYEQYF.

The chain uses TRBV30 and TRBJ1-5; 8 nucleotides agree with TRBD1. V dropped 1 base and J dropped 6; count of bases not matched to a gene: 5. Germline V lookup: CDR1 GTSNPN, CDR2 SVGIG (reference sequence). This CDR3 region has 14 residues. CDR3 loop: CAWSDGTGGQPQHF. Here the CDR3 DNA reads TGTGCCTGGAGTGATGGGACAGGCGGTCAGCCCCAGCATTTT.

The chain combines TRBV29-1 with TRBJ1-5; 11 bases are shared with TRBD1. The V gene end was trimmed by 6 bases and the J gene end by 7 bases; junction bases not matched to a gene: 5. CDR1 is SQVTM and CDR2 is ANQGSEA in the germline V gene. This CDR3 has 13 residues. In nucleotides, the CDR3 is TGCAGCGTCGGGACAGGGGGGGGCCAGCCCCAGCATTTT. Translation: CSVGTGGGQPQHF.

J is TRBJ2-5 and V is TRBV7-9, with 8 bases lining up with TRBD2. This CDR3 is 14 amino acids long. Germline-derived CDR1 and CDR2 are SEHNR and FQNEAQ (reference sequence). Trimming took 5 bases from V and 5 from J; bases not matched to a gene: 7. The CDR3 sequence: CASSPPAGVETQYF. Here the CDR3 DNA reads TGTGCCAGCAGCCCTCCAGCGGGAGTGGAGACCCAGTACTTC.

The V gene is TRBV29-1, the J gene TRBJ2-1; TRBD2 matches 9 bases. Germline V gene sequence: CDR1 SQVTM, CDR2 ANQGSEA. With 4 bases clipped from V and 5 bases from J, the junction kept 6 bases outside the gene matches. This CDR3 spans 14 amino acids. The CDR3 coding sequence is TGCAGCGTTGTTGCGGGAGGGTCCAACAATGAGCAGTTCTTC. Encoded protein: CSVVAGGSNNEQFF.

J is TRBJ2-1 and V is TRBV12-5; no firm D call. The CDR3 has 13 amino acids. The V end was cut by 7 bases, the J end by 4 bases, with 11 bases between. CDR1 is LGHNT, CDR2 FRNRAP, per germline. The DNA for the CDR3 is TGTGCTAGTGCTCTAGACACATACAATGAGCAGTTCTTC. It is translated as CASALDTYNEQFF.

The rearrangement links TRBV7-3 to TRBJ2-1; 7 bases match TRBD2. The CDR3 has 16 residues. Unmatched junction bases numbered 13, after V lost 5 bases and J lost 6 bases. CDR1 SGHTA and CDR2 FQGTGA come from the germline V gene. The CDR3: CASSLRGLADPNEQFF. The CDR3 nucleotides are TGTGCCAGCAGCCTCAGAGGCCTAGCGGACCCCAATGAGCAGTTCTTC.

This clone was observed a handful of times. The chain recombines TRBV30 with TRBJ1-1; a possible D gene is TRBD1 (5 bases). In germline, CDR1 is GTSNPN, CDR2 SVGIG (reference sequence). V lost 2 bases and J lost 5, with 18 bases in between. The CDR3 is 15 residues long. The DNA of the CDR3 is TGTGCCTGGAGTCCCCCTCCAACAGGACGGACTGAAGCTTTCTTT. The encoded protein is CAWSPPPTGRTEAFF.